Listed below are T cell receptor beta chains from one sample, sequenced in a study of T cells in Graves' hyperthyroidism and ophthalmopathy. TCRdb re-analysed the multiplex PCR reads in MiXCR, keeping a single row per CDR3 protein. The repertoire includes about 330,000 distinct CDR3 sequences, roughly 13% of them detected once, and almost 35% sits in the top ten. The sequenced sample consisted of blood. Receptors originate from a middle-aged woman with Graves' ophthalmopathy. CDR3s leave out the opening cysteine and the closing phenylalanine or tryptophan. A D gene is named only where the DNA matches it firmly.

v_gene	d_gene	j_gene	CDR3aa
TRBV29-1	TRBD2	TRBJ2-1	SVDGTSGGGGGYEQF
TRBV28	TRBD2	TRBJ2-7	AISASGLADYEQY
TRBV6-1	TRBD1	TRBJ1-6	ASSSEMDRGRSPLH
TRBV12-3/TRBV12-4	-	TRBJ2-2	ASSFLLNTGELF
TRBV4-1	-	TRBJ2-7	ASSQERGGGSYEQY
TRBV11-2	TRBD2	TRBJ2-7	ASSLLTSGRNNYEQY
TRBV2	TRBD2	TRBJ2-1	ASSRLAGGPGNEQF
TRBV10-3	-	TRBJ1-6	AISGDRGSPLH
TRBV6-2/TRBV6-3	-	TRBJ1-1	ASNFQGSTEAF
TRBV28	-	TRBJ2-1	ASSSRGSPVNEQF
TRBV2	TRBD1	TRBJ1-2	ASSVPTGYNYGYT
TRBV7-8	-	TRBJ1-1	ASSLVGRAGRATEAF
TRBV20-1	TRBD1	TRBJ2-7	SVADREEQY
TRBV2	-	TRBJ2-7	ASSEVLGNSYEQY
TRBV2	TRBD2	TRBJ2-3	ASKPGTSADTQY
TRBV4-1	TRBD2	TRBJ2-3	ASSQEREVDTQY
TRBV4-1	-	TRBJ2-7	ASSQGADTYEQY
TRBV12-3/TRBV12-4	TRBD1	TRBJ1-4	ASSYHHRGPLGEKLF
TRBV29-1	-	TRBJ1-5	SVSGSNQPQH
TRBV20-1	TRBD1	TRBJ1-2	SANSGTGSYGYT
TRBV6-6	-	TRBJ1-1	ASSYSGRTNTEAF
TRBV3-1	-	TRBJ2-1	ASSQGLAAYEQF
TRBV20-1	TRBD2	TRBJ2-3	SARGASGGTDTQY
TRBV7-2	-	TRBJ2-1	ASSLTRLAEQF
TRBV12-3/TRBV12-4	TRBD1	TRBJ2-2	ASRTGTGVTGELF
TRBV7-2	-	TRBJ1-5	ASKALGPNQPQH
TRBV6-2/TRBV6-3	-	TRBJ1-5	ASTPPPFKSGLKGSASNQPQH
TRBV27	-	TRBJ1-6	ASSLSRGEGDSPLH
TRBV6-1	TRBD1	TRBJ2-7	ASSSGTGIYEQY
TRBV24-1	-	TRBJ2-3	ATSDLRLKDDTDTQY
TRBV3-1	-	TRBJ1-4	TSSQMGAPNEKLF
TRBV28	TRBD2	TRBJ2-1	ASSADMVGLAGVTYNEQF
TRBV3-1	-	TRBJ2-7	ASSQDLTGYEQY
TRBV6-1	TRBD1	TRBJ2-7	ASGSTGGPSYEQY
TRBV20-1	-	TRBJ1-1	SARLRGRGNTEAF
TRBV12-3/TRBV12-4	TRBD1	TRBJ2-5	ASSSGPGGETQY
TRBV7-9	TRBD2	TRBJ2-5	ASSLAFPAGAGLLQETQY
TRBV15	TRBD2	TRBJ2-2	ATSTTSVTPGLAGPGTGELF
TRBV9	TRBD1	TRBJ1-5	ASSVTGGSNQPQH
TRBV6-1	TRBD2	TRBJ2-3	ASSRSSGRAPDTQY
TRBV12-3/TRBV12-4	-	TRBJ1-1	ASSIATQRSTEAF
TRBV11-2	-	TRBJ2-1	ASSFGGERWF
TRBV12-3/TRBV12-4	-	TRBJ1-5	ASSFLGGEAVPQPQH
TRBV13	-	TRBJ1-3	ASSLGPARGNTIY
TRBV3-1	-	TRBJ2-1	ASSQVTFNEQF
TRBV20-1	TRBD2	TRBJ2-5	SATRGVAGGLETQY